The clone carrying this TCR beta chain occurred a few times. The V gene lost 4 bases and the J gene lost 6 bases, with 16 bases spanning the gap. Per the germline V gene, CDR1 is SGHTA and CDR2 is FQGNSA. This CDR3 contains 14 residues. As for time point: newly diagnosed GD, antithyroid drugs for less than 3 months. PBMCs were the source of the RNA used for TCR sequencing. These data belong to a study of regulatory T cells in long-lasting Graves disease. Construction of TCR beta libraries relied on iRepertoire HTBI primers and on Arm-PCR targeting CDR3 regions. In the original processing: Throughout the samples, researchers identified 55 to 65 TRBV and about 15 TRBJ segments. Using its own MiXCR run on the multiplex PCR reads, TCRdb lists one record per CDR3 protein. TCRdb, not the original authors, processed these V and J calls. The repertoire includes some 400,000 distinct CDR3 sequences, about 16% of them detected once, and 16% sits in the top ten.

The same sample was also studied in work on T cells in Graves' hyperthyroidism and ophthalmopathy.

Source: peripheral blood mononuclear cells (PBMCs), taken at new diagnosis, from a patient treated with antithyroid drugs. The chain is built from TRBV7-2 and TRBJ2-7, with a tentative D call TRBD1 (6 bases). The origin of this receptor is a woman in her 30s with Graves disease. The DNA for the CDR3 is TGTGCCAGCAGCTGGAGAACAGGGTCGGGCGAGCAGTACTTC. Translated, it gives CASSWRTGSGEQYF.